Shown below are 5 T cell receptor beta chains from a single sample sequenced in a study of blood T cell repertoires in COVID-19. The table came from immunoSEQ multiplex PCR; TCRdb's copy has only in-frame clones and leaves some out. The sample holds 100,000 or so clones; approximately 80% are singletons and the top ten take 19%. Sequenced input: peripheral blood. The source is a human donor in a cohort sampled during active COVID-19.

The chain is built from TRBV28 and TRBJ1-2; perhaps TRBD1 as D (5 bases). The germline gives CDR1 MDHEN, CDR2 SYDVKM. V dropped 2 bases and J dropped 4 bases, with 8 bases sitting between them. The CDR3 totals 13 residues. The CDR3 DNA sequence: TGTGCCAGCAGTTTACGGACACCCTATGGCTACACCTTC. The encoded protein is CASSLRTPYGYTF.

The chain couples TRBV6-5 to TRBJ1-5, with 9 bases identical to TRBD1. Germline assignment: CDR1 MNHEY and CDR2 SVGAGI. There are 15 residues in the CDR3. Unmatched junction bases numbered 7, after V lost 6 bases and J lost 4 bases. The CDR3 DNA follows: TGTGCCAGCAGGGAGACGACAGGGGGTAATCAGCCCCAGCATTTT. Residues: CASRETTGGNQPQHF.

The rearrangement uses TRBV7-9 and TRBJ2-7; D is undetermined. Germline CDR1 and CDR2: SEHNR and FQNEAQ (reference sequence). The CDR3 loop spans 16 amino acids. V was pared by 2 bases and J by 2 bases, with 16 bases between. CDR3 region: CASSLLGRGLPYEQYF. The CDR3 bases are TGTGCCAGCAGCTTACTCGGTAGAGGCCTACCCTACGAGCAGTACTTC.

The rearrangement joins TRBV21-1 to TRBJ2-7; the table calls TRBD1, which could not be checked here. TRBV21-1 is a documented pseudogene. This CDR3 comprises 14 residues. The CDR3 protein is CASSGQGSSYEQYF. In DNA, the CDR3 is TGTGCCAGCAGCGGACAGGGTAGCTCCTACGAGCAGTACTTC.

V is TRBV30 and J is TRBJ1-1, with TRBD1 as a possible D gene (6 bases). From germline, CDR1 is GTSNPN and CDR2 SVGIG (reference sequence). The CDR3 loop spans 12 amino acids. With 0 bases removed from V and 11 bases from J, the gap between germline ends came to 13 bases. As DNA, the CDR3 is TGTGCCTGGAGTGTAGAGACAGGCGTCGCTTTCTTT. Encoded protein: CAWSVETGVAFF.